Listed here are 14 T cell receptor beta chains from one sample, sequenced in a study of shared clonotypes between healthy human individuals. Sequenced by immunoSEQ multiplex PCR; TCRdb stores in-frame clones only, minus some. The table has about 2.2 million clones, 90% to 95% seen once; the top ten hold 1.7%. Selected positively for CCR7 and CD45RO-negative, naive CD8 cells excluded terminally differentiated effector memory CD45RA+ cells. Source material: naive CD8+ T cells from PBMCs. The receptors come from a young man in good health. Some clones in this sample may be carry-over from other donors' samples.

Concerning this clone: Other DNA sequences in this specimen translate into the identical CDR3. This sequence joins TRBV6-5 and TRBJ2-7; TRBD1 or TRBD2 may be the D gene (5 bases each). Germline CDR1 MNHEY, CDR2 SVGAGI. The CDR3 sequence is 14 residues long. Trimming took off 3 bases at V and 0 bases at J, with 9 bases between the two ends. DNA of the CDR3: TGTGCCAGCAGTTATGGGGGAAACTCCTACGAGCAGTACTTC. It yields the protein CASSYGGNSYEQYF.

This clone was counted only a few times. The rearrangement links TRBV9 to TRBJ1-1; a weak D match, TRBD1 (5 bases). This CDR3 is built from 13 residues. V lost 4 bases and J lost 4, with 11 bases in between. CDR1 and CDR2 from the germline V gene are SGDLS and YYNGEE. The CDR3: CASSTRGTTEAFF. The CDR3 DNA is TGTGCCAGCAGCACCCGAGGGACCACTGAAGCTTTCTTT.

In DNA, the CDR3 is TGTGCCAGCAGTTTTCAGACAGAGAACACTGAAGCTTTCTTT. Translated, it gives CASSFQTENTEAFF. This chain connects TRBV6-5 to TRBJ1-1; D may be TRBD1 (5 bases). Germline assignment: CDR1 MNHEY and CDR2 SVGAGI. Trimming removed 4 bases from V and 1 base from J, with 10 bases in between. This CDR3 comprises 14 residues.

Regarding this clone: One end of the junction varies from germline; a read error may be responsible. This chain links TRBV5-6 with TRBJ2-7, with D possibly being TRBD1 or TRBD2 (6 bases each). The CDR3 has 12 amino acids. CDR1 SGHDT and CDR2 YYEEEE come from the germline V gene. CDR3 sequence reads: CASSSAQGRLNF. The CDR3 DNA sequence: TGTGCCAGCAGCAGTGCCCAGGGGAGGCTAAACTTC.

For this clone: This CDR3 is also generated by other DNA sequences in the sample. V usage is TRBV4-1 and J usage is TRBJ2-5; D is tentatively TRBD1 or TRBD2 (6 bases each). Trimming removed 1 base at V and 5 bases at J, with 11 bases between. Per the germline V gene, CDR1 is MGHRA and CDR2 is YSYEKL. The CDR3 is 14 amino acids. In DNA, the CDR3 is TGCGCCAGCAGCCAAGTCGGGGGCGGGGAGACCCAGTACTTC. This codes for CASSQVGGGETQYF.

This clone was recorded once. The genes are TRBV28 and TRBJ2-1; D call uncertain. The germline V gene has CDR1 MDHEN and CDR2 SYDVKM. The CDR3 covers 14 residues. Between the trimmed V and J ends, which lost 2 bases and 5 bases, there was a span of 10 bases. DNA for the CDR3: TGTGCCAGCAGTTTAAGCCCCGGAAACAATGAGCAGTTCTTC. This translates into CASSLSPGNNEQFF.

The rearrangement joins TRBV6-1 to TRBJ2-3, with D perhaps TRBD1 or TRBD2 (5 bases each). The V and J ends lost 7 bases and 3 bases respectively, with 17 bases between them. The CDR3 has 15 residues. Per germline, CDR1 MNHNS and CDR2 SASEGT. The chain's CDR3 is CASKRAAGKTDTQYF. The CDR3 region has the DNA TGTGCCAGCAAGAGGGCGGCAGGGAAGACAGATACGCAGTATTTT.

V gene TRBV4-1 combines with J gene TRBJ2-1, with 9 bases identical to TRBD2. CDR1 and CDR2 (germline): MGHRA, YSYEKL. Losses at the gene ends were 4 bases for V and 7 bases for J; bases not matched to a gene: 14. The CDR3 loop spans 17 amino acids. The CDR3 DNA reads as TGCGCCAGCAGCCGCCAGAGGCGGGAGGGCGTAGGGAATGAGCAGTTCTTC. Amino acids: CASSRQRREGVGNEQFF.

This sequence joins TRBV7-9 and TRBJ1-2; 9 bases fit TRBD1. This CDR3 comprises 13 residues. Trimming removed 5 bases from V and 4 bases from J; junction bases left unmatched: 2. The germline gives CDR1 SEHNR, CDR2 FQNEAQ (reference sequence). CDR3: CASSGTGTYGYTF. The CDR3 nucleotides are TGTGCCAGCAGCGGGACAGGGACCTATGGCTACACCTTC.

The chain recombines TRBV4-1 with TRBJ2-1; 10 nucleotides agree with TRBD1. CDR3 length: 13 amino acids. Germline V gene lookup returns CDR1 MGHRA and CDR2 YSYEKL. V gave up 3 bases and J gave up 9 bases; unmatched junction bases: 2. CDR3 DNA: TGCGCCAGCAGCCAGGACAGGGGGGTTGAGCAGTTCTTC. Its translation is CASSQDRGVEQFF.

The V gene is TRBV27, the J gene TRBJ1-1; 7 bases align to TRBD1. Germline V gene data show CDR1 as MNHEY and CDR2 as SMNVEV (reference sequence). With 1 base clipped from V and 10 bases from J, the junction kept 12 bases outside the gene matches. CDR3 size: 15 residues. The CDR3 sequence is CASSLLSGQQGVAFF. CDR3 DNA sequence: TGTGCCAGCAGTTTATTATCGGGACAGCAAGGAGTAGCTTTCTTT.

The CDR3 here is CASSIESWANQPQHF. For the CDR3, the DNA is TGTGCCAGTAGTATAGAGTCTTGGGCCAATCAGCCCCAGCATTTT. This chain connects TRBV19 to TRBJ1-5, with D hard to call. The V gene lost 0 bases and the J gene lost 3 bases, with 9 bases spanning the gap. Germline V gene lookup returns CDR1 LNHDA and CDR2 SQIVND (reference sequence). The CDR3 spans 15 residues.

The gene calls are TRBV7-8 and TRBJ2-7, with D perhaps assigned TRBD1 or TRBD2 (6 bases each). This CDR3 comprises 18 residues. V lost 5 bases and J 5 bases, leaving 28 bases between the germline ends. The germline V gene has CDR1 SGHVS and CDR2 FQNEAQ. The CDR3 nucleotides read TGTGCCAGCAGCCCGTATTTAATGGGGGGCCACGTCGGTCACGAGCAGTACTTC. The encoded protein is CASSPYLMGGHVGHEQYF.

The CDR3 DNA reads TGTGCCAGCAGCCAGGGACTAGCGGGAAAACTTTCCTACGAGCAGTACTTC. It translates to CASSQGLAGKLSYEQYF. The chain links TRBV7-9 to TRBJ2-7, with 13 positions matching TRBD2. Germline V CDR1 and CDR2: SEHNR, FQNEAQ (reference sequence). There are 17 residues in the CDR3. J gave up 1 base and V 5 bases, and 8 bases lay outside the gene matches.